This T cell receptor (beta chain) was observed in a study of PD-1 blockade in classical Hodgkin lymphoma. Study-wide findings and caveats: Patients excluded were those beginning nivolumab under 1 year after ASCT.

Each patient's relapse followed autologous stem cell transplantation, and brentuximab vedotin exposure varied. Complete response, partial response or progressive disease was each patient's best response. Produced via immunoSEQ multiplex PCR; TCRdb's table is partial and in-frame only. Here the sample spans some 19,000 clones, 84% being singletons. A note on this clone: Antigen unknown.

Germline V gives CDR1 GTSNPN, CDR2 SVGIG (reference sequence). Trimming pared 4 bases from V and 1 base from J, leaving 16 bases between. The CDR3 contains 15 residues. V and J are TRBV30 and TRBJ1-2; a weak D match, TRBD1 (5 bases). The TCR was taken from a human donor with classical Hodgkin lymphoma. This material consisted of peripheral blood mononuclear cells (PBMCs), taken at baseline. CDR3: CAWTLSGGVNYGYTF. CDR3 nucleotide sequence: TGTGCCTGGACCCTGTCGGGGGGGGTTAACTATGGCTACACCTTC.